A single sample is the source of the 17 T cell receptor beta chains below, sequenced in a study of tumor-infiltrating lymphocytes in primary liver carcinoma. For blood RNA, unsorted whole blood served as the source, and germline DNA was extracted too. Constant-region priming of roughly 490 ng total RNA yielded TCR beta cDNA. Libraries covering TCR beta were generated through three nested multiplex PCR rounds (using a slightly modified ARM-PCR). It was with TRBV1-TRBV30 forward primers and a C-beta reverse primer that the first two PCR rounds were run, at roughly 11 cycles each. Each CDR3 protein is one row after TCRdb ran MiXCR on the multiplex PCR reads. The repertoire holds almost 200,000 distinct CDR3 sequences, with less than 70% as singletons. Input material: peripheral blood. These receptors all stem from a woman aged 55-75 years with primary liver carcinoma and hepatitis B virus infection.

This clonotype was recorded at least ten times. The junction departs from the called germline gene at one end, perhaps through a read error. CDR3 loop: CASGLNRGGTEAFF. In DNA form, the CDR3 reads TGTGCCAGCGGCTTAAACAGGGGAGGTACTGAAGCTTTCTTT. The chain combines TRBV11-1 with TRBJ1-1; 7 bases are shared with TRBD1. Germline V gene sequence: CDR1 SGHAT, CDR2 FQDESV (reference sequence). The CDR3 spans 14 residues.

The V call is TRBV29-1, the J call TRBJ2-7; D might be TRBD2 (6 bases). Germline V gene data show CDR1 as SQVTM and CDR2 as ANQGSEA. This CDR3 has 15 residues. CDR3 DNA: TGCAGGGCCGCACAACAACTAGCTGGAGCCTACGAGCAGTACTTC. Translated: CRAAQQLAGAYEQYF.

This clonotype was counted at least ten times. The rearrangement links TRBV13 to TRBJ2-7; D call uncertain. Trimming removed 2 bases at V and 6 bases at J, with 8 bases between. The CDR3 length is 12 residues. CDR1 is PRHDT, CDR2 FYEKMQ, per germline (reference sequence). The CDR3 sequence is CASSLTPGEQYF. DNA for the CDR3: TGTGCCAGCAGCTTAACTCCCGGCGAGCAGTACTTC.

This clonotype turned up a few times. The chain carries TRBV5-1 and TRBJ2-7; tentative D call: TRBD2 (5 bases). This CDR3 contains 10 residues. CDR1 is SGHRS, CDR2 YFSETQ, per germline. The V end lost 6 bases, the J end lost 6 bases, and 7 bases lay between the germline ends. The CDR3 loop reads CASTGCEQYF. For the CDR3, the DNA is TGCGCCAGCACGGGGTGCGAGCAGTACTTC.

V is TRBV20-1 and J is TRBJ2-7, with D possibly called TRBD1 or TRBD2 (5 bases each). The CDR3 sequence is 12 residues long. V lost 2 bases to trimming and J lost 5 bases, with 10 bases between them. In germline, CDR1 is DFQATT, CDR2 SNEGSKA (reference sequence). CDR3 nucleotide sequence: TGCAGTGCTAGACCGGGACCGAACGAGCAGTACTTC. It codes for CSARPGPNEQYF.

This clonotype was seen once. A much larger clone differs by one base, so this may be a read error. This chain links TRBV6-1 with TRBJ1-2, with D possibly TRBD1 on 5 matching bases. The germline V and J ends were trimmed by 4 bases and 10 bases, with 16 bases remaining between them. The CDR3 contains 13 residues. CDR1 is MNHNS, CDR2 SASEGT, per germline. CDR3 protein: CASSAEGEGDYTF. CDR3 nucleotide sequence: TGTGCCAGCAGTGCTGAAGGGGAAGGCGACTACACCTTC.

The table lists this clonotype with many counts. CDR3 sequence reads: CASSEARRYYGYTF. CDR3 nucleotide sequence: TGTGCCAGCAGTGAAGCCCGACGGTACTATGGCTACACCTTC. This sequence joins TRBV6-1 and TRBJ1-2, with unresolved D. CDR3 length equals 14 residues. CDR1 is MNHNS and CDR2 is SASEGT in the germline V gene. Trimming shortened V by 0 bases and J by 3 bases, and 8 bases separated the two germline ends.

This clonotype was seen repeatedly, ten times or more. This sequence joins TRBV30 and TRBJ1-1; D is unclear. The germline V and J ends were trimmed by 2 bases and 0 bases, with 7 bases remaining between them. From germline, CDR1 is GTSNPN and CDR2 SVGIG (reference sequence). This CDR3 contains 13 residues. DNA for the CDR3: TGTGCCTGGAGTCTGGGCATGAACACTGAAGCTTTCTTT. Amino acids: CAWSLGMNTEAFF. Filled out from reference TRBV30 and TRBJ1-1, the complete variable domain reads SQTIHQWPATLVQPVGSPLSLECTVEGTSNPNLYWYRQAAGRGLQLLFYSVGIGQISSEVPQNLSASRPQDRQFILSSKKLLLSDSGFYLCAWSLGMNTEAFFGQGTRLTVV.

This clonotype was seen once. Given the absence of the conserved phenylalanine or tryptophan at the CDR3 end, a read error is likely. The J gene is TRBJ2-6, the V gene TRBV4-1; unclear D gene. Between the trimmed V and J ends, which lost 1 base and 0 bases, there was a span of 10 bases. The CDR3 is 17 residues long. Germline V CDR1 and CDR2: MGHRA, YSYEKL. The CDR3, as DNA: TGCGCCAGCAGCCAAGTTGTCAGAACCTCTGGGGCCAACGTCCTGACTATC. Amino acids: CASSQVVRTSGANVLTI.

This clonotype was detected only a few times. The junction departs from germline at one end; a sequencing error may be responsible. This chain uses TRBV11-2 with TRBJ2-7, with D perhaps TRBD2 (6 bases). Germline V gene sequence: CDR1 SGHAT, CDR2 FQNNGV. The CDR3 contains 16 residues. The CDR3 nucleotides are TGTGCCAGCAGCCCGGGGTTAGCGGTTCACTCCTACGAGCAATACTTC. Encoded protein: CASSPGLAVHSYEQYF.

In this sample, this clonotype turned up a few times. The chain recombines TRBV5-1 with TRBJ2-7; 9 bases are a match to TRBD1. The ends lost 3 bases at V and 6 bases at J; junction bases unmatched: 4. The CDR3 totals 13 residues. CDR1 is SGHRS and CDR2 is YFSETQ in the germline V gene. In DNA form, the CDR3 reads TGCGCCAGCAGCTCCGGGACAGGGATCGAGCAGTACTTC. It yields the protein CASSSGTGIEQYF.

Regarding this clonotype: The junction and the germline gene differ at one end; a read error may be behind it. This chain connects TRBV11-2 to TRBJ2-5; TRBD2 matches 8 bases. The CDR3 contains 15 residues. CDR1 is SGHAT, CDR2 FQNNGV, per germline. CDR3 in amino acids: CASILEGGRTETQHF. CDR3 coding DNA: TGTGCCAGCATCTTAGAGGGCGGGAGGACGGAGACCCAGCACTTC.

With respect to this clonotype: Relative to the germline gene, one junction end is altered; a read error may explain this. The chain employs TRBV5-1 and TRBJ1-1, with D unresolved. The CDR3 spans 14 residues. Per the germline V gene, CDR1 is SGHRS and CDR2 is YFSETQ. CDR3 coding DNA: TGCGCCAGCAGCTTGCGGCAGACTAACATTGAAGCTTTCTTT. It specifies CASSLRQTNIEAFF.

This clonotype has a count of ten or more. The chain's CDR3 is CASSWQAGLGNEQFF. DNA of the CDR3: TGTGCCAGCAGTTGGCAAGCGGGGTTGGGCAATGAGCAGTTCTTC. V gene TRBV6-5 combines with J gene TRBJ2-1; the match to TRBD2 covers 7 bases. The germline V gene encodes CDR1 MNHEY and CDR2 SVGAGI. This CDR3 contains 15 residues. With 4 bases clipped from V and 6 bases from J, the junction kept 9 bases outside the gene matches.

The V and J genes are TRBV7-9 and TRBJ2-1; 11 bases fit TRBD2. Trimming at V came to 2 bases and at J to 6 bases, leaving 3 bases not matched to a gene. The germline V gene encodes CDR1 SEHNR and CDR2 FQNEAQ (reference sequence). The CDR3 consists of 15 residues. This CDR3 reads CASSLRLAGINEQFF. CDR3 bases: TGTGCCAGCAGCTTAAGACTAGCGGGGATCAATGAGCAGTTCTTC.

This clonotype was seen many times. The chain couples TRBV12-3 or TRBV12-4 to TRBJ1-1; D is uncertain. The CDR3 has 16 amino acids. Trimming cost V 1 base and J 0 bases, with 12 bases left between them. The CDR3: CASSLGKGALNTEAFF. CDR3 coding DNA: TGTGCCAGCAGTTTAGGTAAAGGAGCACTGAACACTGAAGCTTTCTTT.

Regarding this clonotype: Likely a read error: the CDR3 ends without its conserved phenylalanine or tryptophan. J is TRBJ2-3 and V is TRBV20-1, with TRBD1 identical over 8 bases. This CDR3 spans 14 amino acids. The V gene's germline CDR1 is DFQATT and CDR2 SNEGSKA (reference sequence). J was trimmed by 4 bases and V by 3 bases; bases with no gene match: 6. The CDR3 reads CSASQGALADTQYY. CDR3 coding DNA: TGCAGTGCTAGCCAGGGGGCGTTGGCAGATACGCAGTATTAT.